A single sample gave rise to the 25 T cell receptor beta chains below, sequenced in a study of OX40 agonist ivuxolimab in advanced cancers. The library was built by means of the immunoSEQ multiplex PCR assay. TCRdb mirrors the immuneACCESS table, restricted to in-frame sequences. Some clones are absent from its copies; in checked studies, under half trace to an unresolved V gene, and the reason for the others is unknown. The sample contains about 69,000 clones, around 87% of them found a single time. The ten most abundant clones make up roughly a tenth of the sample. Sequences were derived from CD4+ or CD8+ T cells sorted from blood, sampled in a trial of the OX40 agonist ivuxolimab. Receptors were obtained from an adult with an advanced solid tumor such as melanoma, head and neck, liver or kidney cancer.

The chain is built from TRBV11-2 and TRBJ1-2; D may be TRBD1 (5 bases). There are 14 residues in the CDR3. V dropped 5 bases and J dropped 4 bases, with 14 bases sitting between them. CDR1 and CDR2 from the germline V gene are SGHAT and FQNNGV. CDR3 DNA: TGTGCCAGCAGCCGGGACCCCGGATCCTATGGCTACACCTTC. It encodes CASSRDPGSYGYTF.

The chain carries TRBV7-2 and TRBJ2-3; TRBD2 matches at 7 bases. Germline V gene lookup returns CDR1 SGHTA and CDR2 FQGNSA. The V gene end was trimmed by 5 bases and the J gene end by 7 bases; junction bases not matched to a gene: 18. The CDR3 spans 17 residues. The CDR3 nucleotides read TGTGCCAGCAGCCACCCCCGGGGGGACTACAATCTTAATACGCAGTATTTT. The encoded protein is CASSHPRGDYNLNTQYF.

This chain links TRBV28 with TRBJ1-3, with D maybe TRBD1 (6 bases). Trimming stripped 5 bases from V and 3 bases from J, with 14 bases between. This CDR3 contains 15 residues. Germline V gene lookup returns CDR1 MDHEN and CDR2 SYDVKM. The CDR3 protein is CASSLKGGGGNTIYF. In DNA, the CDR3 is TGTGCCAGCAGTCTCAAGGGGGGTGGTGGAAACACCATATATTTT.

This clone has a single count. The chain joins TRBV10-3 to TRBJ2-1; D is unclear. This CDR3 region has 14 residues. V lost 6 bases and J 6 bases, leaving 15 bases between the germline ends. Germline V lookup: CDR1 ENHRY, CDR2 SYGVKD. For the CDR3, the DNA is TGTGCCATCAGGAAAACGGGCATCCTCAATGAGCAGTTCTTC. It translates to CAIRKTGILNEQFF.

The CDR3 spells CASSGKQGQYNEQFF. CDR3 coding DNA: TGTGCCAGCAGCGGAAAACAGGGACAGTACAATGAGCAGTTCTTC. The chain carries TRBV5-4 and TRBJ2-1; 7 positions match TRBD1. Germline CDR1 and CDR2: SGHNT and YYREEE (reference sequence). The CDR3 extends over 15 amino acids. V shed 4 bases and J 4 bases; nucleotides not matched to a gene: 8.

The chain is built from TRBV28 and TRBJ2-7, with TRBD2 identical over 9 bases. V dropped 7 bases and J dropped 4; count of bases not matched to a gene: 8. Germline V gene data show CDR1 as MDHEN and CDR2 as SYDVKM. The CDR3 sequence is 14 residues long. CDR3 in amino acids: CASINRAGGYEQYF. The CDR3 nucleotides are TGTGCCAGCATAAACCGAGCGGGAGGATACGAGCAGTACTTC.

This chain connects TRBV30 to TRBJ2-5; D is perhaps TRBD2 (6 bases). The CDR3 length is 16 residues. Trimming removed 2 bases at V and 5 bases at J, with 21 bases between. Germline V gene lookup returns CDR1 GTSNPN and CDR2 SVGIG (reference sequence). The CDR3 DNA reads TGTGCCTGGAGTCTCCCCTCACGCGGGGCCGGGGAGACCCAGTACTTC. Protein product: CAWSLPSRGAGETQYF. The variable domain in full, with the rest retrieved from reference TRBV30 and TRBJ2-5, is SQTIHQWPATLVQPVGSPLSLECTVEGTSNPNLYWYRQAAGRGLQLLFYSVGIGQISSEVPQNLSASRPQDRQFILSSKKLLLSDSGFYLCAWSLPSRGAGETQYFGPGTRLLVL.

The chain links TRBV19 to TRBJ1-1; 9 nucleotides agree with TRBD1. V gave up 6 bases and J gave up 4 bases; unmatched junction bases: 9. Germline CDR1 and CDR2: LNHDA and SQIVND (reference sequence). The CDR3 has 15 residues. As DNA, the CDR3 is TGTGCCAGTAGGGTGTCACAGGGGGCATCCACTGAAGCTTTCTTT. Protein: CASRVSQGASTEAFF.

The rearrangement uses TRBV11-2 and TRBJ2-3; D not resolved. V lost 1 base to trimming and J lost 4 bases, with 9 bases between them. The CDR3 extends over 14 amino acids. The germline V gene encodes CDR1 SGHAT and CDR2 FQNNGV. CDR3 bases: TGTGCCAGCAGCTTAGCATTAACAGCAGATACGCAGTATTTT. Protein sequence: CASSLALTADTQYF.

J is TRBJ2-2 and V is TRBV2; 9 bases are shared with TRBD2. Trimming removed 3 bases from V and 5 bases from J; junction bases left unmatched: 10. This CDR3 is built from 17 residues. The germline CDR1 and CDR2 sequences are SNHLY and FYNNEI. The CDR3 protein is CASSDAGGPRRTGELFF. The CDR3 region has the DNA TGTGCCAGCAGTGATGCGGGAGGGCCGCGAAGGACCGGGGAGCTGTTTTTT.

This chain connects TRBV15 to TRBJ2-7; D possibly matches TRBD1 or TRBD2 (5 bases each). V lost 1 base and J lost 0, with 7 bases in between. The CDR3 has 14 amino acids. The germline V gene encodes CDR1 LNHNV and CDR2 YYDKDF (reference sequence). The CDR3 region has the DNA TGTGCCACCAGCAGAGGTGGGGGCTCCTACGAGCAGTACTTC. Translation gives CATSRGGGSYEQYF.

The V call is TRBV2, the J call TRBJ2-3; D is possibly TRBD1 (7 bases). Germline V CDR1 and CDR2: SNHLY, FYNNEI. CDR3 length: 15 amino acids. V lost 3 bases, J lost 5 bases, and 15 bases lay in between. This chain's CDR3 is CASSDPGGPLDTQYF. The CDR3 DNA is TGTGCCAGCAGTGATCCAGGGGGGCCTCTAGATACGCAGTATTTT.

The chain joins TRBV5-8 to TRBJ2-7; 8 bases fit TRBD1. The J segment lost 5 bases and the V segment lost 4 bases, leaving 5 bases of the junction unmatched. This CDR3 is built from 13 residues. Germline CDR1 SGHTS, CDR2 YDEGEE. The CDR3 reads CASSQDRENEQYF. In nucleotides, the CDR3 is TGTGCCAGCAGCCAGGACAGGGAGAACGAGCAGTACTTC.

V is TRBV19 and J is TRBJ2-6; 9 nucleotides line up with TRBD2. V trimming: 2 bases; J trimming: 0 bases; junction bases outside the gene matches: 5. The CDR3 has 18 residues. Germline CDR1 reads LNHDA; CDR2 reads SQIVND (reference sequence). CDR3 bases: TGTGCCAGTAGTATAATTCGCGGGAGGGACTCTGGGGCCAACGTCCTGACTTTC. Translation gives CASSIIRGRDSGANVLTF.

CDR3 coding DNA: TGTGCCAGCAGCTGGACTAGCGGGAGCGCAGATACGCAGTATTTT. This gives the protein CASSWTSGSADTQYF. The rearrangement joins TRBV11-2 to TRBJ2-3, with 13 nucleotides matching TRBD2. Germline V CDR1 and CDR2: SGHAT, FQNNGV. This CDR3 comprises 15 residues. J was trimmed by 4 bases and V by 4 bases; bases with no gene match: 2.

This chain joins TRBV20-1 and TRBJ2-7; D ambiguous. The CDR3 has 11 amino acids. The germline V gene encodes CDR1 DFQATT and CDR2 SNEGSKA (reference sequence). Trimming left V 6 bases short and J 6 bases short, with 12 bases between. The CDR3 nucleotides are TGCAGTGCAACCCCTCCCCCCGAGCAGTACTTC. This codes for CSATPPPEQYF.

The chain carries TRBV4-2 and TRBJ1-3, with 7 bases lining up with TRBD1. The CDR3 totals 16 residues. Germline-derived CDR1 and CDR2 are LGHNA and YNFKEQ. Germline trimming cut 0 bases from V and 2 bases from J; bases unmatched to any gene: 4. The CDR3 nucleotides are TGTGCCAGCAGCCAAGAAGGCCAGGGGGCTGGAAACACCATATATTTT. It yields the protein CASSQEGQGAGNTIYF.

This rearrangement joins TRBV7-9 to TRBJ2-7, with a weak D call TRBD2 (5 bases). The V and J ends lost 8 bases and 1 base respectively, with 15 bases between them. Per germline, CDR1 SEHNR and CDR2 FQNEAQ (reference sequence). This CDR3 contains 14 residues. This CDR3 is CASGRGYPSYEQYF. The CDR3 DNA is TGTGCCAGCGGCAGAGGGTACCCATCCTACGAGCAGTACTTC.

The chain combines TRBV6-5 with TRBJ2-5, with D perhaps matching TRBD2 (6 bases). This CDR3 comprises 14 residues. Germline CDR1 reads MNHEY; CDR2 reads SVGAGI. V was trimmed by 6 bases and J by 1 base, leaving 12 bases between them. The CDR3 here is CASRRRGGQETQYF. CDR3 nucleotides: TGTGCCAGCAGAAGGCGGGGTGGCCAAGAGACCCAGTACTTC.

V and J are TRBV6-1 and TRBJ2-3, with 9 bases identical to TRBD2. Per germline, CDR1 MNHNS and CDR2 SASEGT. The CDR3 contains 14 residues. V gave up 5 bases and J gave up 4 bases; unmatched junction bases: 4. Here the CDR3 DNA reads TGTGCCAGCAGTCAAGGACTAGCGTCAGATACGCAGTATTTT. Protein sequence: CASSQGLASDTQYF.

Details on this clone: Other DNA sequences in the same sample also yield this CDR3. This chain links TRBV7-9 with TRBJ2-5; no definite D call. CDR3 length: 11 residues. Trimming removed 6 bases from V and 1 base from J, with 3 bases in between. The germline CDR1 and CDR2 sequences are SEHNR and FQNEAQ (reference sequence). The CDR3 DNA follows: TGTGCCAGCAGTTCCCAAGAGACCCAGTACTTC. Its translation is CASSSQETQYF.

The chain's CDR3 is CASIPQGAGNTIYF. The DNA for the CDR3 is TGTGCCAGCATCCCACAGGGGGCTGGAAACACCATATATTTT. This rearrangement joins TRBV6-6 to TRBJ1-3; TRBD1 agrees at 8 bases. The J segment lost 2 bases and the V segment lost 7 bases, leaving 4 bases of the junction unmatched. The V gene's germline CDR1 is MNHNY and CDR2 SVGAGI (reference sequence). The CDR3 is made up of 14 amino acids.

This clone appeared a single time. The V call is TRBV28, the J call TRBJ2-3; D may match TRBD1 or TRBD2 (5 bases each). V lost 6 bases and J 2 bases, leaving 6 bases between the germline ends. The CDR3 spans 12 residues. Germline assignment: CDR1 MDHEN and CDR2 SYDVKM. CDR3 in DNA: TGTGCCAGCAGGGGGGACACAGATACGCAGTATTTT. Amino acids: CASRGDTDTQYF.

The chain has TRBV7-2 and TRBJ1-6; unclear D gene. The V end lost 0 bases, the J end lost 5 bases, and 20 bases lay between the germline ends. The V gene's germline CDR1 is SGHTA and CDR2 FQGNSA. The CDR3 consists of 19 residues. CDR3 coding DNA: TGTGCCAGCAGCTTAGCGGGGTCAGGCGAAGCATCGAATAATTCACCCCTCCACTTT. It specifies CASSLAGSGEASNNSPLHF.

The rearrangement uses TRBV5-4 and TRBJ2-5; D might be TRBD1 (5 bases). Trimming shortened V by 1 base and J by 4 bases, and 8 bases separated the two germline ends. From germline, CDR1 is SGHNT and CDR2 YYREEE (reference sequence). This CDR3 spans 13 amino acids. CDR3 sequence (DNA): TGTGCCAGCAGCTTGAGCCAGGGAGAGACCCAGTACTTC. Translation: CASSLSQGETQYF.